This T cell receptor (beta chain) is drawn from a study of cytomegalovirus exposure and HLA in healthy donors. Primers for the PCR totalled 60 Vbeta and 13 Jbeta. Repertoires were generated with immunoSEQ multiplex PCR, while TCRdb's copy carries only in-frame clones and drops some. Recorded here are about 200,000 clones; the top ten clones represent about 1.1%. CDR3 size: 15 residues. Per germline, CDR1 LGHNA and CDR2 YNFKEQ. V lost 1 base, J lost 3 bases, and 9 bases lay in between. The clonotype was recovered from a girl aged 2-10 years in good health and CMV-seropositive. The J gene is TRBJ1-4, the V gene TRBV4-2, with no clear D. The sequenced sample consisted of PBMCs. The DNA of the CDR3 is TGTGCCAGCAGCCAAGTAGACGGGTCTAATGAAAAACTGTTTTTT. Protein sequence: CASSQVDGSNEKLFF.